The clone carrying this T cell receptor (beta chain) was picked up many times. Its specificity is not known. These data originate in a study of regulatory T cells in long-lasting Graves disease. Study-wide results and caveats: The sample size was small, and this may have reduced accuracy.

Time point meaning: newly diagnosed GD, antithyroid drugs for less than 3 months. TCR sequences were obtained from RNA taken from PBMCs. Construction of TCR beta libraries relied on iRepertoire HTBI primers and on Arm-PCR targeting CDR3 regions. A single record per CDR3 protein comes from TCRdb applying MiXCR to the multiplex PCR reads. The sample lists 300,000 to 400,000 distinct CDR3 sequences; 15% to 20% were seen once. Trimming left V 7 bases short and J 2 bases short, with 5 bases between. From germline, CDR1 is MNHNS and CDR2 SASEGT. The CDR3 covers 11 residues. The rearrangement links TRBV6-1 to TRBJ1-2, with D uncertain. Sequenced material: peripheral blood mononuclear cells (PBMCs), taken at new diagnosis, from a patient treated with antithyroid drugs. The source of this sequence is a female donor with Graves disease. CDR3 in DNA: TGTGCCAGCAAAAGGAACTATGGCTACACCTTC. Its translation: CASKRNYGYTF.